This T cell receptor (beta chain) comes out of a study of blood T cell repertoires in COVID-19. The CDR3 has 16 residues. Per the germline V gene, CDR1 is SGDLS and CDR2 is YYNGEE. The germline V and J ends were trimmed by 3 bases and 7 bases, with 17 bases remaining between them. The protocol was immunoSEQ multiplex PCR, while the TCRdb copy is restricted to in-frame clones and leaves out a portion. The sample lists about 120,000 clones; 85% were seen once. The sequenced material came from peripheral blood. This chain uses TRBV9 with TRBJ1-6; D possibly corresponds to TRBD1 (5 bases). The sequence was collected from a man older than 75 with acute or convalescent COVID-19. The CDR3 is CASSALQGPGNSPLHF. The CDR3 region has the DNA TGTGCCAGCAGCGCCCTTCAGGGCCCAGGGAATTCACCCCTCCACTTT.